This is a list of T cell receptor beta chains from one sample in a study of blood T cells in healthy people across ages. TCRdb fed the 5' RACE reads into MiXCR, producing one record per CDR3 protein. The repertoire holds 1.4 million or so distinct CDR3 sequences, with less than 45% as singletons. Sequences were obtained from blood. These receptor sequences come from a young woman in good health. Each CDR3 is given with its conserved first and last residue. A D gene is named only where the DNA matches it firmly. Part of the rows lack a size; the others show once, few, many or a class for expanded clones.

len: 14
d_gene: -
v_gene: TRBV4-3
j_gene: TRBJ2-7
abundance: few
CDR3nt: TGCGCCAGCAGCCAAAGATACGGGAAGTACGAGCAGTACTTC
CDR3aa: CASSQRYGKYEQYF

len: 15
d_gene: TRBD1
v_gene: TRBV7-2
j_gene: TRBJ2-7
abundance: -
CDR3nt: TGTGCCAGCAGCTCGGGACAGTCGAGCTCCTACGAGCAGTACTTC
CDR3aa: CASSSGQSSSYEQYF

len: 15
d_gene: TRBD1
v_gene: TRBV6-1
j_gene: TRBJ2-7
abundance: -
CDR3nt: TGTGCCAGCAGTGAACCAGACAGGGACTCCTACGAGCAGTACTTC
CDR3aa: CASSEPDRDSYEQYF

len: 13
d_gene: -
v_gene: TRBV6-5
j_gene: TRBJ2-4
abundance: once
CDR3nt: TGTGCCAGCAGCCGTAGGAACTCAAACATTCAGTACTTC
CDR3aa: CASSRRNSNIQYF

len: 16
d_gene: TRBD1
v_gene: TRBV10-1
j_gene: TRBJ2-1
abundance: -
CDR3nt: TGCGCCAGCAGTGAGATAAGGACAGGGGGACTCTACGAGCAGTTCTTC
CDR3aa: CASSEIRTGGLYEQFF

len: 15
d_gene: -
v_gene: TRBV20-1
j_gene: TRBJ2-3
abundance: -
CDR3nt: TGCAGTGCTCCCCGGATACGGCGGGCCACAGATACGCAGTATTTT
CDR3aa: CSAPRIRRATDTQYF

len: 13
d_gene: -
v_gene: TRBV20-1
j_gene: TRBJ2-7
abundance: -
CDR3nt: TGCAGTACCCTTGGGGGGAACTCCTACGAGCAGTACTTC
CDR3aa: CSTLGGNSYEQYF

len: 16
d_gene: TRBD2
v_gene: TRBV20-1
j_gene: TRBJ2-5
abundance: -
CDR3nt: TGCAGTGTTAGTTCCGCGGGGGGGAGACTCCAAGAGACCCAGTACTTC
CDR3aa: CSVSSAGGRLQETQYF

len: 12
d_gene: -
v_gene: TRBV29-1
j_gene: TRBJ2-7
abundance: once
CDR3nt: TGCAGCGAGGTGCCCCCGACCTACGGGCAGTACTTC
CDR3aa: CSEVPPTYGQYF

len: 14
d_gene: -
v_gene: TRBV7-3
j_gene: TRBJ2-3
abundance: few
CDR3nt: TGTGCCAGCAGCTTTGGCTTCGCCACAGATACGCAGTATTTT
CDR3aa: CASSFGFATDTQYF

len: 14
d_gene: -
v_gene: TRBV2
j_gene: TRBJ1-5
abundance: few
CDR3nt: TGTGCCAGCAGTGAAGATACAGAGGATCAGCCCCAGCATTTT
CDR3aa: CASSEDTEDQPQHF

len: 11
d_gene: -
v_gene: TRBV25-1
j_gene: TRBJ2-3
abundance: -
CDR3nt: TGTGCCGCAGGGGATTCAGATACGCAGTATTTT
CDR3aa: CAAGDSDTQYF

len: 14
d_gene: -
v_gene: TRBV4-3
j_gene: TRBJ1-1
abundance: few
CDR3nt: TGCGCCAGCAGCCAAGATTCTACGTGGTCTGAAGCTTTCTTT
CDR3aa: CASSQDSTWSEAFF

len: 16
d_gene: TRBD2
v_gene: TRBV6-2/TRBV6-3
j_gene: TRBJ2-7
abundance: -
CDR3nt: TGTGCCAGCAGTTCCCCGGGGATAGCGGGGTACAATGAGCAGTACTTC
CDR3aa: CASSSPGIAGYNEQYF

len: 14
d_gene: -
v_gene: TRBV24-1
j_gene: TRBJ2-1
abundance: -
CDR3nt: TGTGCCACCAGTGATTTGGGTCTGGGCAATGAGCAGTTCTTC
CDR3aa: CATSDLGLGNEQFF

len: 16
d_gene: TRBD2
v_gene: TRBV24-1
j_gene: TRBJ2-7
abundance: -
CDR3nt: TGTGCCACCACCTTGGCGGGGGACCTCAACTCCTACGAGCAGTACTTC
CDR3aa: CATTLAGDLNSYEQYF

len: 15
d_gene: -
v_gene: TRBV6-5
j_gene: TRBJ2-2
abundance: once
CDR3nt: TGTGCCAACAGTACACAGGGACGGACAATCGGGGAGCTGTTTTTT
CDR3aa: CANSTQGRTIGELFF

len: 16
d_gene: TRBD2
v_gene: TRBV7-8
j_gene: TRBJ2-3
abundance: once
CDR3nt: TGTGCCAGCAGCACGACTAGCGGGGGCCCCACCGATACGCAGTATTTT
CDR3aa: CASSTTSGGPTDTQYF

len: 16
d_gene: -
v_gene: TRBV5-1
j_gene: TRBJ1-1
abundance: many
CDR3nt: TGCGCCAGCAGCTTGGGACAGTCAGTCGAATACACTGAAGCTTTCTTT
CDR3aa: CASSLGQSVEYTEAFF

len: 13
d_gene: TRBD1
v_gene: TRBV12-3/TRBV12-4
j_gene: TRBJ1-6
abundance: -
CDR3nt: TGTGCCAGCAGAGGGGGCGGGTATTCACCCCTCCACTTT
CDR3aa: CASRGGGYSPLHF

len: 14
d_gene: TRBD1
v_gene: TRBV29-1
j_gene: TRBJ2-3
abundance: once
CDR3nt: TGCAGCGCCTTGGACAGGGCAGACACAGATACGCAGTATTTT
CDR3aa: CSALDRADTDTQYF

len: 14
d_gene: -
v_gene: TRBV7-8
j_gene: TRBJ2-5
abundance: few
CDR3nt: TGTGCCAGCAGCTTATCCGGGCCCCTTGCGACCCAGTACTTC
CDR3aa: CASSLSGPLATQYF

len: 16
d_gene: -
v_gene: TRBV4-3
j_gene: TRBJ2-5
abundance: -
CDR3nt: TGCGCCAGCAGCCAAGTTCTTGCGGGACCCTACAATGAGCAGTACTTC
CDR3aa: CASSQVLAGPYNEQYF

len: 15
d_gene: TRBD1
v_gene: TRBV4-1
j_gene: TRBJ1-2
abundance: few
CDR3nt: TGCGCCAGCAGCCAACCGGGACAGATAAACTATGGCTACACCTTC
CDR3aa: CASSQPGQINYGYTF

len: 14
d_gene: -
v_gene: TRBV4-3
j_gene: TRBJ1-2
abundance: -
CDR3nt: TGCGCCAGCAGCCAAGAGAAAGGTTTCTATGGCTACACCTTC
CDR3aa: CASSQEKGFYGYTF

len: 12
d_gene: -
v_gene: TRBV10-3
j_gene: TRBJ2-7
abundance: -
CDR3nt: TGTGCCAATTGGGTCAGAGGCTACGAGCAGTACTTC
CDR3aa: CANWVRGYEQYF

len: 15
d_gene: TRBD2
v_gene: TRBV14
j_gene: TRBJ2-3
abundance: few
CDR3nt: TGTGCCAGCAGCCATAGCGGGAGTATGACAGATACGCAGTATTTT
CDR3aa: CASSHSGSMTDTQYF

len: 16
d_gene: TRBD2
v_gene: TRBV7-2
j_gene: TRBJ2-7
abundance: -
CDR3nt: TGTGCCAGCAGCCCTCCGGGACTATCGGCTCGAGGAGAGCAGTACTTC
CDR3aa: CASSPPGLSARGEQYF

len: 15
d_gene: TRBD2
v_gene: TRBV7-3
j_gene: TRBJ2-1
abundance: -
CDR3nt: TGTGCCAGCAGCTTAGACGGGAGGTACTCCTACGAGCAGTTCTTC
CDR3aa: CASSLDGRYSYEQFF

len: 14
d_gene: TRBD1
v_gene: TRBV5-1
j_gene: TRBJ2-7
abundance: few
CDR3nt: TGCGCCAGCAGCTGGATGACAGGGGCCCACGAGCAGTACTTC
CDR3aa: CASSWMTGAHEQYF

len: 14
d_gene: -
v_gene: TRBV5-5
j_gene: TRBJ2-5
abundance: -
CDR3nt: TGTGCCAGCAGTCCCCAGGTCCTGGGAGAGACCCAGTACTTC
CDR3aa: CASSPQVLGETQYF

len: 15
d_gene: TRBD1
v_gene: TRBV20-1
j_gene: TRBJ2-7
abundance: -
CDR3nt: TGCAGTGCTCCGGGAACCGGGACAGGGAAACACGAGCAGTACTTC
CDR3aa: CSAPGTGTGKHEQYF

len: 14
d_gene: -
v_gene: TRBV29-1
j_gene: TRBJ2-3
abundance: -
CDR3nt: TGCAGCGTTGCCGGGTTTTATAGCACAGATACGCAGTATTTT
CDR3aa: CSVAGFYSTDTQYF

len: 13
d_gene: -
v_gene: TRBV10-3
j_gene: TRBJ1-5
abundance: few
CDR3nt: TGTGCCATCAGTGAGGCCGGGAACCAGCCCCAGCATTTT
CDR3aa: CAISEAGNQPQHF

len: 15
d_gene: -
v_gene: TRBV12-3/TRBV12-4
j_gene: TRBJ1-2
abundance: few
CDR3nt: TGTGCCAGCAGTTCCCCCCCAGGGCATCGGTATGGCTACACCTTC
CDR3aa: CASSSPPGHRYGYTF

len: 13
d_gene: -
v_gene: TRBV7-2
j_gene: TRBJ2-7
abundance: -
CDR3nt: TGTGCCAGCAGCGACAGGTTTTCCCACGAGCAGTACTTC
CDR3aa: CASSDRFSHEQYF

len: 17
d_gene: -
v_gene: TRBV5-5
j_gene: TRBJ1-2
abundance: few
CDR3nt: TGTGCCAGCAGCTTGTTGGAGACAGTTCTCCCTAACTATGGCTACACCTTC
CDR3aa: CASSLLETVLPNYGYTF

len: 14
d_gene: -
v_gene: TRBV6-5
j_gene: TRBJ1-6
abundance: few
CDR3nt: TGTGCCAGCAGTTACCAGGGCCATAATTCACCCCTCCACTTT
CDR3aa: CASSYQGHNSPLHF

len: 19
d_gene: TRBD2
v_gene: TRBV7-2
j_gene: TRBJ2-1
abundance: -
CDR3nt: TGTGCCAGCAGCCGACGGACTAGCGGGAGGGCCCTCGCCTACAATGAGCAGTTCTTC
CDR3aa: CASSRRTSGRALAYNEQFF

len: 15
d_gene: -
v_gene: TRBV18
j_gene: TRBJ2-7
abundance: few
CDR3nt: TGTGCCAGCTCATCTCTCGGAGGGACCGACTACGAGCAGTACTTC
CDR3aa: CASSSLGGTDYEQYF

len: 14
d_gene: -
v_gene: TRBV2
j_gene: TRBJ1-5
abundance: few
CDR3nt: TGTGCCTCAGGGGAGACAGGATTCAATCAGCCCCAGCATTTT
CDR3aa: CASGETGFNQPQHF

len: 13
d_gene: -
v_gene: TRBV13
j_gene: TRBJ2-7
abundance: few
CDR3nt: TGTGCCAGCAGCTTAAGGGCAGAGAGAGAGCAGTACTTC
CDR3aa: CASSLRAEREQYF

len: 16
d_gene: TRBD2
v_gene: TRBV14
j_gene: TRBJ2-1
abundance: -
CDR3nt: TGTGCCAGCAGCCAATTGGCTAGCGGACCCATTTCTCGGCAGTTCTTC
CDR3aa: CASSQLASGPISRQFF